Given below is one T cell receptor (beta chain) in context. The length of the CDR3 is 15 residues. V was clipped by 2 bases and J by 4 bases; unmatched bases: 8. The germline gives CDR1 SGHDT, CDR2 YYEEEE. Sequencing of TCR beta was undertaken in CD8+ and CD4+ T cells derived from blood. RNA, at about 0.45 to 1 ug, was reverse transcribed with random hexamers. The immunoSEQ assay covered 54 Vbeta and 13 Jbeta segments for CDR3. One entry per CDR3 protein results from TCRdb running MiXCR on the immunoSEQ multiplex PCR reads. Of 110,000 or so distinct CDR3 sequences listed, 90% to 96% are singletons. These data originate in a study of CD8 T cells in Susac syndrome.

This chain uses TRBV5-6 with TRBJ1-2, with TRBD1 identical over 7 bases. This TCR came from a human donor in good health. Material: CD4+ T cells from PBMCs. The CDR3 spells CASSLTGALVYGYTF. DNA for the CDR3: TGTGCCAGCAGCTTAACAGGGGCGTTGGTCTATGGCTACACCTTC.